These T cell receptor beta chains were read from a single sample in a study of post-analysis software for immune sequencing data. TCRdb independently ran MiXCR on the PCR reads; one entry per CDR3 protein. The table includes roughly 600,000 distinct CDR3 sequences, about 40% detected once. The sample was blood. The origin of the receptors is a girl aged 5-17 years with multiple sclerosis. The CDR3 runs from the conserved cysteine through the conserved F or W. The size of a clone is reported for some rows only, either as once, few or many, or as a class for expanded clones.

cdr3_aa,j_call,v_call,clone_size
CSASDGATEQYF,TRBJ2-5,TRBV20-1,NA
CASSYSSGVNAEAFF,TRBJ1-1,TRBV6-5,NA
CASSLIRETQYF,NA,TRBV12-3/TRBV12-4,NA
CASSLGQGYDEQFF,TRBJ2-1,TRBV5-1,few
CASSLELTGPLYEQYF,TRBJ2-7,TRBV5-1,NA
CASIRGGAQETQYF,TRBJ2-5,TRBV6-6,few
CASSLAGRAGTGERFF,TRBJ2-2,TRBV7-2,NA
CASSQEVGGRAYNEQFF,TRBJ2-1,TRBV4-1,NA
CASSQRTGNQPQHF,TRBJ1-5,TRBV12-3/TRBV12-4,NA
CASSFRDYNEQFF,TRBJ2-1,TRBV27,NA
CASSPAGSLYNEQFF,TRBJ2-1,TRBV18,many
CASLRGQGDTEAFF,TRBJ1-1,TRBV6-5,NA
CASSETGGPVETQYF,TRBJ2-5,TRBV5-1,NA
CASSPEAAEQYF,TRBJ2-5,TRBV6-6,NA
CASSLLTGQGFYEQYF,TRBJ2-7,TRBV6-2/TRBV6-3,NA
CASSLRGHGETQYF,NA,TRBV11-2,few
CASSFRRNNSPLHF,TRBJ1-6,TRBV7-3,NA
CASSEAGGSNEQFF,TRBJ2-1,TRBV6-4,few
CASSGANSPLHF,TRBJ1-6,TRBV4-1,NA
CASSYDGGGAGTQYF,TRBJ2-5,TRBV6-5,NA
CASSFLGEQFF,TRBJ2-1,TRBV12-3/TRBV12-4,few
CASSHLLRGRTGELFF,TRBJ2-2,TRBV5-5,NA
CASSLRTGRNTGELFF,TRBJ2-2,TRBV4-2,NA
CASSIGGGSYNEQFF,TRBJ2-1,TRBV19,few
CASAGAYEQFF,TRBJ2-1,TRBV7-9,once
CASSLGQGALVHEQYF,TRBJ2-7,TRBV12-3/TRBV12-4,few
CSARVRGHLLGEQFF,TRBJ2-1,TRBV20-1,few
CSAPGRDSSYEQYF,NA,TRBV20-1,once
CASSLVEGEQYF,TRBJ2-7,TRBV7-8,NA
CASRRVGNYGYTF,TRBJ1-2,TRBV5-5,NA
CASSAGTGDGYTF,TRBJ1-2,TRBV9,few
CASSWGIPGANVLTF,TRBJ2-6,TRBV12-3/TRBV12-4,NA
CASSYRLLARKSPGANVLTF,TRBJ2-6,TRBV5-1,NA